What follows are 32 T cell receptor beta chains derived from one specimen sequenced in a study of response to subunit inactivated influenza vaccine. Via MiXCR, TCRdb re-called the RT-PCR reads, giving one row per CDR3 protein. The table lists about 520,000 distinct CDR3 sequences, roughly 7.6% of them singletons. Sequences were derived from PBMCs from blood, sampled around 2 years after vaccination. Receptors originate from a man aged 50 to 75 who received an inactivated influenza vaccine.

V and J are TRBV7-9 and TRBJ2-5; no definite D call. The germline gives CDR1 SEHNR, CDR2 FQNEAQ (reference sequence). Trimming took off 1 base at V and 5 bases at J, with 11 bases between the two ends. The length of the CDR3 is 14 residues. CDR3 residues: CASSLVSDWETQYF. The CDR3 DNA follows: TGTGCCAGCAGCTTAGTATCCGACTGGGAGACCCAGTACTTC.

This clonotype occurred many times. The CDR3 here is CASSLLAGGRNEQFF. The DNA for the CDR3 is TGTGCCAGCAGCTTATTAGCGGGGGGGCGAAATGAGCAGTTCTTC. This chain joins TRBV7-2 and TRBJ2-1, with TRBD2 matching over 11 bases. The ends lost 2 bases at V and 7 bases at J; junction bases unmatched: 4. Germline V gene lookup returns CDR1 SGHTA and CDR2 FQGNSA. The CDR3 loop spans 15 amino acids.

The chain links TRBV20-1 to TRBJ1-1; D uncertain. There are 14 residues in the CDR3. From germline, CDR1 is DFQATT and CDR2 SNEGSKA (reference sequence). V lost 0 bases and J lost 2, with 10 bases in between. Here the CDR3 DNA reads TGCAGTGCTAGAGATGGTTCCGTCAACACTGAAGCTTTCTTT. Amino acids: CSARDGSVNTEAFF.

This clonotype was found many times. The V gene is TRBV10-3, the J gene TRBJ2-1; TRBD2 is a possible D gene (7 bases). With 2 bases removed from V and 2 bases from J, the gap between germline ends came to 13 bases. Germline values: CDR1 ENHRY, CDR2 SYGVKD. The CDR3 sequence is 16 residues long. Here the CDR3 reads CAISERRGGTYNEQFF. CDR3 DNA: TGTGCCATCAGTGAGCGGAGGGGGGGCACCTACAATGAGCAGTTCTTC.

The chain's CDR3 is CASSETGAGGYTF. In nucleotides, the CDR3 is TGTGCCAGCAGTGAGACAGGGGCGGGAGGCTACACCTTC. The rearrangement uses TRBV25-1 and TRBJ1-2, with TRBD1 matching over 8 bases. Trimming removed 3 bases from V and 8 bases from J; junction bases left unmatched: 5. CDR3 length: 13 residues. The V gene's germline CDR1 is MGHDK and CDR2 SYGVNS.

This clonotype was observed many times. V and J are TRBV7-2 and TRBJ2-7; D gene ambiguous. The V gene lost 5 bases and the J gene lost 6 bases, with 11 bases spanning the gap. In germline, CDR1 is SGHTA, CDR2 FQGNSA. The CDR3 length is 12 residues. CDR3 protein: CASSTRTSEQYF. As DNA, the CDR3 is TGTGCCAGCAGCACCCGCACCTCCGAGCAGTACTTC.

CDR3: CASSLSSAGWGETQYF. CDR3 bases: TGTGCCAGCAGTTTATCGTCGGCAGGGTGGGGGGAGACCCAGTACTTC. The chain is built from TRBV27 and TRBJ2-5; perhaps D is TRBD1 or TRBD2 (5 bases each). CDR3 length: 16 amino acids. Germline CDR1 MNHEY, CDR2 SMNVEV (reference sequence). V was cut by 0 bases and J by 5 bases, with 16 bases left in between.

This clonotype was observed at least ten times. The chain joins TRBV4-3 to TRBJ2-3; TRBD2 might be the D (5 bases). The ends were cut back, 3 bases at V and 2 bases at J, with 12 bases in the middle. This CDR3 spans 15 amino acids. CDR1 is LGHNA, CDR2 YSLEER, per germline. The CDR3 region is CASSQVEGPTDTQYF. Written as DNA, the CDR3 is TGCGCCAGCAGCCAGGTAGAGGGCCCCACAGATACGCAGTATTTT.

This clonotype was counted many times. The chain employs TRBV3-1 and TRBJ2-7; no clear D. CDR1 and CDR2 (germline): LGHDT, YNNKEL (reference sequence). V lost 2 bases and J 6 bases, leaving 5 bases between the germline ends. This CDR3 comprises 11 residues. Here the CDR3 reads CASSQLFEQYF. The CDR3 nucleotides are TGTGCCAGCAGCCAACTTTTCGAGCAGTACTTC.

This clonotype was recorded many times. A junction end diverges from the germline sequence, so it may reflect a read error. V is TRBV7-7 and J is TRBJ2-5; 11 nucleotides match TRBD1. The length of the CDR3 is 15 residues. The V gene's germline CDR1 is SSHAT and CDR2 FNYEAQ (reference sequence). DNA of the CDR3: TGTGCTAGCACCGCTGGGACAGGGGGAGATGAGACCCAGTACTTC. Translation gives CASTAGTGGDETQYF.

The chain links TRBV7-8 to TRBJ1-2; TRBD1 aligns across 7 bases. The J segment lost 4 bases and the V segment lost 0 bases, leaving 2 bases of the junction unmatched. Germline lookup yields CDR1 SGHVS and CDR2 FQNEAQ. The CDR3 consists of 14 residues. The CDR3 DNA reads TGTGCCAGCAGCTTAGCCGGACAGGTCTATGGCTACACCTTC. Translation gives CASSLAGQVYGYTF. The whole variable domain, filled in from reference TRBV7-8 and TRBJ1-2, reads GAGVSQSPRYKVAKRGQDVALRCDPISGHVSLFWYQQALGQGPEFLTYFQNEAQLDKSGLPSDRFFAERPEGSVSTLKIQRTQQEDSAVYLCASSLAGQVYGYTFGSGTRLTVV.

This clonotype was found many times. The chain joins TRBV5-6 to TRBJ2-4; possible D gene TRBD2, 6 bases. Germline V gene data show CDR1 as SGHDT and CDR2 as YYEEEE. V shed 5 bases and J shed 0 bases, with 12 bases lying between them. The CDR3 has 15 amino acids. The CDR3 region is CASSPWTIAKNIQYF. In nucleotides, the CDR3 is TGTGCCAGCAGTCCTTGGACTATAGCCAAAAACATTCAGTACTTC. The entire variable domain, with the rest obtained from reference TRBV5-6 and TRBJ2-4, is as follows: DAGVTQSPTHLIKTRGQQVTLRCSPKSGHDTVSWYQQALGQGPQFIFQYYEEEERQRGNFPDRFSGHQFPNYSSELNVNALLLGDSALYLCASSPWTIAKNIQYFGAGTRLSVL.

This clonotype was seen a few times. The rearrangement uses TRBV28 and TRBJ1-4; TRBD1 agrees at 7 bases. In germline, CDR1 is MDHEN, CDR2 SYDVKM. The CDR3 totals 14 residues. V shed 4 bases, J shed 5 bases, and the junction held 4 bases outside the gene matches. The CDR3 DNA reads as TGTGCCAGCAGTTCCGGGACAGTAAATGAAAAACTGTTTTTT. The encoded protein is CASSSGTVNEKLFF.

The V gene is TRBV15, the J gene TRBJ2-2; 8 bases map to TRBD2. V shed 3 bases and J 5 bases; nucleotides not matched to a gene: 8. Germline V CDR1 and CDR2: LNHNV, YYDKDF (reference sequence). CDR3 length equals 16 residues. CDR3 in DNA: TGTGCCACCAGCAGGACGCGGGGGGCCGGGACCGGGGAGCTGTTTTTT. It codes for CATSRTRGAGTGELFF.

The rearrangement uses TRBV7-9 and TRBJ2-5, with 9 bases aligning to TRBD2. Trimming at V came to 3 bases and at J to 2 bases, leaving 7 bases not matched to a gene. The CDR3 has 16 amino acids. CDR1 is SEHNR, CDR2 FQNEAQ, per germline (reference sequence). The CDR3 is CASSLDVTSGQETQYF. The CDR3 DNA reads TGTGCCAGCAGCTTGGACGTGACTAGCGGACAAGAGACCCAGTACTTC. Full variable domain (remainder filled in from reference TRBV7-9 and TRBJ2-5): DTGVSQNPRHKITKRGQNVTFRCDPISEHNRLYWYRQTLGQGPEFLTYFQNEAQLEKSRLLSDRFSAERPKGSFSTLEIQRTEQGDSAMYLCASSLDVTSGQETQYFGPGTRLLVL.

This clonotype has more than one count but fewer than ten. The V call is TRBV6-2 or TRBV6-3, the J call TRBJ2-7; 10 bases agree with TRBD1. This CDR3 has 14 amino acids. The junction had 3 bases not matched to a gene; V was cut back by 4 bases and J by 3 bases. Germline lookup yields CDR1 MNHEY and CDR2 SVGEGT. CDR3 region: CASSWDRGFYEQYF. The CDR3 DNA sequence: TGTGCCAGCAGTTGGGACAGGGGATTCTACGAGCAGTACTTC.

J is TRBJ1-4 and V is TRBV28; D gene unclear. The CDR3 totals 15 residues. In germline, CDR1 is MDHEN, CDR2 SYDVKM. The V end was cut by 1 base, the J end by 7 bases, with 13 bases between. The CDR3 DNA follows: TGTGCCAGCAGTTTATCGGAGGGCTGGGGTGAAAAACTGTTTTTT. This encodes CASSLSEGWGEKLFF.

This clonotype occurred a few times. V usage is TRBV7-8 and J usage is TRBJ1-1, with D unresolved. Deletions cut 4 bases from V and 6 bases from J, with 9 bases between. Germline V gene data show CDR1 as SGHVS and CDR2 as FQNEAQ. The CDR3 covers 12 residues. The CDR3 protein is CASSSRRPEAFF. DNA of the CDR3: TGTGCCAGCAGCTCAAGACGGCCTGAAGCTTTCTTT.

This clonotype was observed at least ten times. The chain couples TRBV28 to TRBJ2-5; D gene uncertain. CDR3 length: 15 amino acids. V lost 5 bases and J lost 5, with 18 bases in between. Germline CDR1 and CDR2: MDHEN and SYDVKM. CDR3 residues: CASSLRRGVGETQYF. The CDR3 DNA is TGTGCCAGCAGTCTTCGTCGTGGGGTGGGGGAGACCCAGTACTTC.

The chain uses TRBV20-1 and TRBJ2-7, with 9 bases aligning to TRBD2. The germline V gene encodes CDR1 DFQATT and CDR2 SNEGSKA (reference sequence). Unmatched junction bases numbered 7, after V lost 0 bases and J lost 4 bases. The CDR3 consists of 15 residues. As DNA, the CDR3 is TGCAGTGCTAGAGATCGGGCGGGAGGGGGATACGAGCAGTACTTC. Translating gives CSARDRAGGGYEQYF.

This CDR3 reads CASSPLAGEYEQYF. CDR3 coding DNA: TGTGCCAGCAGTCCCTTAGCGGGAGAGTACGAGCAGTACTTC. The chain is built from TRBV12-3 or TRBV12-4 and TRBJ2-7; 9 bases are shared with TRBD2. The CDR3 spans 14 residues. V was pared by 5 bases and J by 4 bases, with 6 bases of the junction left unmatched.

The rearrangement joins TRBV18 to TRBJ1-4; the match to TRBD1 covers 8 bases. CDR3 length: 16 amino acids. Germline trimming cut 4 bases from V and 0 bases from J; bases unmatched to any gene: 4. Germline V gene lookup returns CDR1 KGHSH and CDR2 LQKENI. CDR3 DNA sequence: TGTGCCAGCTCACTAGGACAGGGATCAACTAATGAAAAACTGTTTTTT. This encodes CASSLGQGSTNEKLFF.

This clonotype has at least ten counts. The rearrangement uses TRBV20-1 and TRBJ2-1; 8 bases are shared with TRBD2. This CDR3 has 14 residues. Germline V CDR1 and CDR2: DFQATT, SNEGSKA (reference sequence). Trimming took 2 bases from V and 0 from J; bases not matched to a gene: 0. The CDR3 is CSARSGSSYNEQFF. The CDR3 DNA sequence: TGCAGTGCTAGAAGCGGGAGCTCCTACAATGAGCAGTTCTTC.

The V call is TRBV5-6, the J call TRBJ2-1; 8 bases agree with TRBD2. CDR3 length: 16 residues. V lost 0 bases to trimming and J lost 3 bases; unmatched junction nucleotides: 5. CDR1 is SGHDT, CDR2 YYEEEE, per germline. CDR3: CASSLAGTRDYNEQFF. Written as DNA, the CDR3 is TGTGCCAGCAGCTTGGCTGGGACTAGAGACTACAATGAGCAGTTCTTC.

In this sample, this clonotype turned up many times. The rearrangement uses TRBV6-5 and TRBJ2-1; 7 bases agree with TRBD2. Germline CDR1 is MNHEY and CDR2 is SVGAGI. There are 15 residues in the CDR3. J lost 8 bases, V lost 2 bases, and 9 bases had no gene match. CDR3 residues: CASSYRAGVVDEQFF. In DNA, the CDR3 is TGTGCCAGCAGTTACCGGGCGGGAGTTGTTGATGAGCAGTTCTTC.

Points on this clonotype: Its ends do not fully match the called genes, so a read error is possible. The chain couples TRBV4-2 to TRBJ2-3; 12 positions agree with TRBD2. Per the germline V gene, CDR1 is LGHNA and CDR2 is YNFKEQ. The CDR3 length is 19 residues. CDR3 coding DNA: TGTGCCTGCAGCCATCCGTCCCTTCCCCCTAGCGGGAGGGCGGATACGCAGTATTTT. As protein: CACSHPSLPPSGRADTQYF.

This clonotype appeared a few times. The chain couples TRBV10-1 to TRBJ2-5; 8 bases match TRBD2. Germline lookup yields CDR1 WNHNN and CDR2 SYGVQD (reference sequence). The CDR3 sequence is 15 residues long. The V gene end was trimmed by 4 bases and the J gene end by 2 bases; junction bases not matched to a gene: 6. The CDR3 bases are TGCGCCAGCAGTGCCCAGCGGGGGCCTCAAGAGACCCAGTACTTC. This sequence encodes CASSAQRGPQETQYF.

The V and J genes are TRBV12-3 or TRBV12-4 and TRBJ2-1, with D unresolved. This CDR3 contains 14 residues. V lost 6 bases and J 0 bases, leaving 9 bases between the germline ends. The CDR3 reads CASRGMGSYNEQFF. CDR3 DNA: TGTGCCAGCAGGGGTATGGGCTCCTACAATGAGCAGTTCTTC.

This clonotype was detected ten times or more. This chain uses TRBV4-2 with TRBJ2-1, with 9 bases that match TRBD2. Trimming at V came to 3 bases and at J to 9 bases, leaving 15 bases not matched to a gene. From germline, CDR1 is LGHNA and CDR2 YNFKEQ. The length of the CDR3 is 17 residues. In nucleotides, the CDR3 is TGTGCCAGCAGCCATGCGAGCGCGGGGGGGCGTCTTGTTGAGCAGTTCTTC. As protein: CASSHASAGGRLVEQFF.

The chain has TRBV6-2 or TRBV6-3 and TRBJ2-5, with 9 bases fitting TRBD2. CDR3 length: 14 residues. From germline, CDR1 is MNHEY and CDR2 SVGEGT. The V and J ends lost 6 bases and 5 bases, in that order; junction bases with no gene match: 7. The DNA for the CDR3 is TGTGCCAGCAGCAATCCGGCGGGGGGGGAGACCCAGTACTTC. This codes for CASSNPAGGETQYF.

Many counts were recorded for this clonotype. The chain links TRBV15 to TRBJ2-1; no definite D call. There are 13 residues in the CDR3. The germline V gene encodes CDR1 LNHNV and CDR2 YYDKDF (reference sequence). Trimming removed 7 bases at V and 0 bases at J, with 7 bases between. Written as DNA, the CDR3 is TGTGCCACCACAGGTGACTCCTACAATGAGCAGTTCTTC. Its protein product is CATTGDSYNEQFF.

This clonotype was detected a few times. The chain is built from TRBV5-1 and TRBJ2-3; 12 bases match TRBD2. The CDR3 has 17 residues. Germline V CDR1 and CDR2: SGHRS, YFSETQ. V lost 0 bases to trimming and J lost 6 bases; unmatched junction nucleotides: 8. The CDR3 region is CASSLAATSGRADTQYF. The CDR3 region has the DNA TGCGCCAGCAGCTTGGCCGCGACTAGCGGGAGAGCCGATACGCAGTATTTT.